Shown below are 9 T cell receptor beta chains from a single sample sequenced in a study of T cells in Graves' hyperthyroidism and ophthalmopathy. The CDR3 regions of TCR beta were amplified from RNA transcripts. A set of HTBI primers served as the primers for a first-round RT-PCR of the TCR CDR3. TCRdb reprocessed the multiplex PCR reads via MiXCR and lists one record per CDR3 protein. The table records 600,000 to 800,000 distinct CDR3 sequences, roughly a third of them present only once. The sequenced sample was blood. The source is a woman aged 35 to 49 with Graves' hyperthyroidism.

This clonotype has a count of ten or more. The rearrangement joins TRBV2 to TRBJ2-7, with 10 bases lining up with TRBD2. There are 14 residues in the CDR3. Trimming removed 7 bases from V and 5 bases from J; junction bases left unmatched: 8. CDR1 SNHLY and CDR2 FYNNEI come from the germline V gene. The DNA of the CDR3 is TGTGCCAGCAATCTCCGGCTAGCGGGAGACGAGCAGTACTTC. Residues: CASNLRLAGDEQYF. Full variable domain (missing parts from reference TRBV2 and TRBJ2-7): EPEVTQTPSHQVTQMGQEVILRCVPISNHLYFYWYRQILGQKVEFLVSFYNNEISEKSEIFDDQFSVERPDGSNFTLKIRSTKLEDSAMYFCASNLRLAGDEQYFGPGTRLTVT.

This clonotype came up once. The rearrangement joins TRBV10-1 to TRBJ2-1, with D perhaps TRBD1 (5 bases). V lost 4 bases and J lost 9, with 7 bases in between. This CDR3 is built from 11 residues. Germline loops: CDR1 WNHNN, CDR2 SYGVQD (reference sequence). As DNA, the CDR3 is TGCGCCAGCAGTGCAGGGCGTGAGCAGTTCTTC. Amino acids: CASSAGREQFF.

This clonotype came up a few times. This chain uses TRBV5-1 with TRBJ1-1; TRBD1 might be the D (5 bases). Trimming took off 4 bases at V and 0 bases at J, with 13 bases between the two ends. Germline CDR1 is SGHRS and CDR2 is YFSETQ. The CDR3 is 15 amino acids. CDR3 residues: CASSRSEGMNTEAFF. The CDR3 coding sequence is TGCGCCAGCAGCAGATCAGAGGGGATGAACACTGAAGCTTTCTTT.

CDR3 amino acids: CAAMGTPYGYTF. The CDR3 DNA is TGTGCCGCCATGGGGACTCCCTATGGCTACACCTTC. This chain joins TRBV6-5 and TRBJ1-2, with a weak D call TRBD1 (5 bases). V lost 11 bases, J lost 4 bases, and 14 bases lay in between. The CDR3 contains 12 residues. The germline V gene encodes CDR1 MNHEY and CDR2 SVGAGI.

This clonotype came up many times. CDR3 in amino acids: CASSPTAGETQYF. In nucleotides, the CDR3 is TGCGCCAGCAGTCCGACAGCCGGGGAGACCCAGTACTTC. The chain links TRBV4-1 to TRBJ2-5; tentative D call: TRBD1 (5 bases). Per the germline V gene, CDR1 is MGHRA and CDR2 is YSYEKL. The CDR3 runs 13 residues. V was cut by 6 bases and J by 5 bases, with 13 bases left in between.

This clonotype was detected a few times. This chain's CDR3 is CASSFGQRGGEKLFF. CDR3 coding DNA: TGTGCCAGCAGCTTCGGACAACGGGGAGGAGAAAAACTGTTTTTT. J is TRBJ1-4 and V is TRBV11-2, with D possibly TRBD1 on 5 matching bases. The V end lost 3 bases, the J end lost 8 bases, and 16 bases lay between the germline ends. This CDR3 region has 15 residues. Germline V CDR1 and CDR2: SGHAT, FQNNGV.

The chain employs TRBV6-6 and TRBJ2-7, with unresolved D. Per germline, CDR1 MNHNY and CDR2 SVGAGI (reference sequence). CDR3 length: 15 residues. V lost 0 bases, J lost 3 bases, and 12 bases lay in between. CDR3 coding DNA: TGTGCCAGCAGTTACTCGAACTCCGTGGGCTACGAGCAGTACTTC. Amino acids: CASSYSNSVGYEQYF.

Note on this clonotype: A much bigger clone sits one base away, suggesting this may be a read error. The chain employs TRBV7-9 and TRBJ2-2; the D gene is possibly TRBD2 (6 bases). Germline CDR1 and CDR2: SEHNR and FQNEAQ (reference sequence). The CDR3 has 14 amino acids. Written as DNA, the CDR3 is TGTGTCACCCCGGGACTGGACGAGATCGGGGAGCTGTTTTTT. This encodes CVTPGLDEIGELFF. Full variable domain (remainder filled in from reference TRBV7-9 and TRBJ2-2): DTGVSQNPRHKITKRGQNVTFRCDPISEHNRLYWYRQTLGQGPEFLTYFQNEAQLEKSRLLSDRFSAERPKGSFSTLEIQRTEQGDSAMYLCVTPGLDEIGELFFGEGSRLTVL.

This chain uses TRBV12-3 or TRBV12-4 with TRBJ1-2; 8 nucleotides line up with TRBD1. V lost 1 base to trimming and J lost 4 bases; unmatched junction nucleotides: 2. The CDR3 totals 14 residues. This CDR3 is CASSLGDRFYGYTF. For the CDR3, the DNA is TGTGCCAGCAGTTTAGGGGACAGGTTCTATGGCTACACCTTC.